Following are 29 T cell receptor beta chains from one sample sequenced in a study of T cells expressing NK-cell markers. TCRdb reanalyzed the 5' RACE reads and collapses them to one entry per CDR3 protein, without DNA. The sample table includes about 390,000 distinct CDR3 sequences. The sample comprised blood T cells: a sorted CD56 or NKG2C T cell subset, CD4+ or CD8+ T cells, or bulk PBMC T cells (not recorded which). The receptors come from a woman in her forties or fifties in good health.

The chain combines TRBV5-1 with TRBJ2-7; TCRdb gives TRBD1 as the D gene, but with no DNA this cannot be confirmed. In germline, CDR1 is SGHRS, CDR2 YFSETQ. This CDR3 is 15 amino acids long. CDR3 protein: CASSLAESRVWEQYF.

The chain couples TRBV5-6 to TRBJ1-5; TCRdb names TRBD1, which stays unverified in the absence of DNA. Per germline, CDR1 SGHDT and CDR2 YYEEEE. The CDR3 has 16 amino acids. The CDR3 is CASSNLRTGSNQPQHF.

This chain joins TRBV6-5 and TRBJ2-3. Germline CDR1 and CDR2: MNHEY and SVGAGI. CDR3 length equals 15 residues. The chain's CDR3 is CASSYWNSKTDTQYF.

The chain uses TRBV7-2 and TRBJ1-5; TCRdb lists TRBD1, though no DNA is available to test this call. CDR1 and CDR2 (germline): SGHTA, FQGNSA. The CDR3 is 14 residues long. The CDR3 reads CASSLAQGNQPQHF.

The chain carries TRBV5-1 and TRBJ2-1. The germline gives CDR1 SGHRS, CDR2 YFSETQ. The CDR3 is 13 amino acids. This CDR3 is CASKRNSYNEQFF.

V gene TRBV18 combines with J gene TRBJ1-6. Germline assignment: CDR1 KGHSH and CDR2 LQKENI. The CDR3 length is 16 residues. The chain's CDR3 is CASSPLSGPYNSPLHF.

The V gene is TRBV15, the J gene TRBJ1-5; the D call of TRBD1 rests on TCRdb alone, since no DNA is present to check it. Germline assignment: CDR1 LNHNV and CDR2 YYDKDF (reference sequence). The CDR3 has 16 amino acids. CDR3 in amino acids: CATSRDSDRAYQPQHF.

J is TRBJ1-1 and V is TRBV11-2. This CDR3 is 14 amino acids long. Germline V gives CDR1 SGHAT, CDR2 FQNNGV. CDR3 protein: CASRSRSGYTEAFF. Full variable domain (missing parts from reference TRBV11-2 and TRBJ1-1): EAGVAQSPRYKIIEKRQSVAFWCNPISGHATLYWYQQILGQGPKLLIQFQNNGVVDDSQLPKDRFSAERLKGVDSTLKIQPAKLEDSAVYLCASRSRSGYTEAFFGQGTRLTVV.

The rearrangement links TRBV5-4 to TRBJ2-2; TCRdb names TRBD2, which stays unverified in the absence of DNA. Germline V gene lookup returns CDR1 SGHNT and CDR2 YYREEE (reference sequence). CDR3 size: 15 residues. The CDR3 protein is CASSLGLAGTGELFF.

The J gene is TRBJ2-7, the V gene TRBV7-8. CDR3 length: 13 amino acids. Germline V gene data show CDR1 as SGHVS and CDR2 as FQNEAQ. The CDR3 loop is CASSLNVRGEQYF.

The genes are TRBV6-4 and TRBJ2-2. Per the germline V gene, CDR1 is MRHNA and CDR2 is SNTAGT. This CDR3 has 14 amino acids. The CDR3 sequence is CASSLAGATGELFF.

V usage is TRBV11-3 and J usage is TRBJ2-5; without DNA, the TCRdb call of TRBD1 cannot be checked. The CDR3 extends over 15 amino acids. The germline gives CDR1 SGHNT, CDR2 YENEEA. The CDR3 sequence is CASSSPDRGDETQYF.

The chain links TRBV5-1 to TRBJ2-5; there is no DNA to check the TCRdb D call of TRBD2. The CDR3 length is 13 residues. CDR1 is SGHRS and CDR2 is YFSETQ in the germline V gene. The chain's CDR3 is CASRTGLAETQYF. The full variable domain, its missing parts supplied by reference TRBV5-1 and TRBJ2-5, is KAGVTQTPRYLIKTRGQQVTLSCSPISGHRSVSWYQQTPGQGLQFLFEYFSETQRNKGNFPGRFSGRQFSNSRSEMNVSTLELGDSALYLCASRTGLAETQYFGPGTRLLVL.

V usage is TRBV15 and J usage is TRBJ2-5; TCRdb lists TRBD1, though no DNA is available to test this call. The CDR3 length is 13 residues. Germline values: CDR1 LNHNV, CDR2 YYDKDF (reference sequence). The CDR3 spells CATQEQGLITQYF.

The chain combines TRBV28 with TRBJ2-1. CDR3 length: 15 amino acids. Looked up from germline, CDR1 is MDHEN and CDR2 is SYDVKM. CDR3 protein: CASSQDRSPLNEQFF.

The chain combines TRBV28 with TRBJ2-7. The CDR3 totals 14 residues. CDR1 is MDHEN, CDR2 SYDVKM, per germline. The CDR3 spells CASSRVGVSYEQYF.

The V and J genes are TRBV4-1 and TRBJ2-1; the TCRdb call, TRBD2, lacks DNA for checking. The germline CDR1 and CDR2 sequences are MGHRA and YSYEKL. The CDR3 runs to 16 residues. CDR3 loop: CASSQDLAGGFDEQFF.

The CDR3 is CASSQGAGGFADEQFF. The chain employs TRBV4-1 and TRBJ2-1; the D gene TCRdb calls, TRBD2, cannot be checked with no DNA. Germline lookup yields CDR1 MGHRA and CDR2 YSYEKL. The CDR3 is made up of 16 amino acids.

The rearrangement uses TRBV29-1 and TRBJ2-4; TCRdb gives TRBD1 as the D gene, but with no DNA this cannot be confirmed. The V gene's germline CDR1 is SQVTM and CDR2 ANQGSEA. The CDR3 consists of 13 residues. CDR3 region: CSVTGTLVNIQYF.

The chain recombines TRBV7-9 with TRBJ2-1; TCRdb lists TRBD2, though no DNA is available to test this call. Germline V gene sequence: CDR1 SEHNR, CDR2 FQNEAQ (reference sequence). The CDR3 is 16 amino acids. This CDR3 reads CASSPTSGRSYNEQFF.

The rearrangement joins TRBV18 to TRBJ1-1. This CDR3 spans 15 amino acids. Germline CDR1 KGHSH, CDR2 LQKENI. The CDR3 is CASSPQPASGTEAFF.

The chain employs TRBV7-9 and TRBJ2-3; checking the TCRdb D call of TRBD2 is not possible without DNA. The CDR3 runs 16 residues. Germline CDR1 reads SEHNR; CDR2 reads FQNEAQ (reference sequence). The CDR3 reads CASSFGLATVTDTQYF.

The chain recombines TRBV5-1 with TRBJ2-1; TCRdb designates TRBD2, a call that cannot be tested without DNA. Germline CDR1 and CDR2: SGHRS and YFSETQ. The CDR3 runs to 14 residues. The CDR3 is CASSLSVVHNEQFF.

The V gene is TRBV5-1, the J gene TRBJ2-1; TCRdb calls TRBD1, which cannot be checked without DNA. The CDR3 length is 16 residues. In germline, CDR1 is SGHRS, CDR2 YFSETQ. CDR3 loop: CASSLVEGVRYNEQFF.

V is TRBV18 and J is TRBJ2-5. Germline CDR1 reads KGHSH; CDR2 reads LQKENI. The CDR3 contains 14 residues. The CDR3 reads CASSPDGRRETQYF.

The J gene is TRBJ2-7, the V gene TRBV7-9. This CDR3 comprises 16 residues. Germline values: CDR1 SEHNR, CDR2 FQNEAQ (reference sequence). CDR3 region: CASSELLDRSNYEQYF.

The rearrangement links TRBV10-3 to TRBJ2-3. This CDR3 contains 13 residues. Germline CDR1 ENHRY, CDR2 SYGVKD. CDR3 sequence: CAISGRRPDTQYF.

The J gene is TRBJ1-5, the V gene TRBV6-6; TCRdb selects TRBD1, and the lack of DNA leaves this call unchecked. The germline V gene encodes CDR1 MNHNY and CDR2 SVGAGI (reference sequence). This CDR3 is 14 amino acids long. Here the CDR3 reads CASADSRGYQPQHF.

The V and J genes are TRBV7-2 and TRBJ2-7. The CDR3 has 12 residues. Germline V CDR1 and CDR2: SGHTA, FQGNSA. CDR3 sequence: CASSFSGSEQYF.